Listed below are T cell receptor beta chains from one sample, sequenced in a study of shared clonotypes between healthy human individuals. Assay: immunoSEQ multiplex PCR; the TCRdb copy retains only in-frame clones and omits some. The sample shows more than 2,000,000 clones, around nine tenths of them seen only once. Sequences were obtained from naive CD4+ T cells sorted from blood. These receptors were collected from a young man in good health. The CDR3 runs from the conserved cysteine through the conserved F or W. The order of the fields is CDR3 length, clone size, J gene, V gene, D gene, CDR3 protein, CDR3 DNA. D genes are given only for firm matches. Only part of the rows carry a size: once, few, many, or a class if the clone is expanded.

16,-,TRBJ2-1,TRBV19,-,CASSIEHGRSYNEQFF,TGTGCCAGTAGTATAGAGCACGGACGCTCCTACAATGAGCAGTTCTTC
13,-,TRBJ1-5,TRBV11-2,-,CASSGGGVQPQHF,TGTGCCAGCAGCGGGGGCGGGGTGCAGCCCCAGCATTTT
20,-,TRBJ2-6,TRBV5-1,TRBD2,CASSLFPTGAGVAGANVLTF,TGCGCCAGCAGCTTATTTCCTACAGGAGCGGGAGTAGCTGGGGCCAACGTCCTGACTTTC
15,-,TRBJ2-5,TRBV19,TRBD2,CASPGLAGGQETQYF,TGTGCCAGTCCGGGACTAGCGGGAGGGCAAGAGACCCAGTACTTC
12,-,TRBJ1-5,TRBV30,-,CAWSLANQPQHF,TGTGCCTGGAGTTTAGCCAATCAGCCCCAGCATTTT
14,-,TRBJ1-1,TRBV28,-,CASSYWTDNTEAFF,TGTGCCAGCAGTTACTGGACAGATAACACTGAAGCTTTCTTT
14,-,TRBJ2-7,TRBV28,TRBD1,CASRQLDRAYEQYF,TGTGCCAGCAGACAACTCGACAGGGCCTACGAGCAGTACTTC
16,-,TRBJ1-2,TRBV9,TRBD1,CASSVGEGQGASGYTF,TGTGCCAGCAGCGTAGGTGAAGGACAGGGGGCAAGTGGCTACACCTTC
14,-,TRBJ2-7,TRBV18,-,CASSPNRGAYEQYF,TGTGCCAGCTCGCCAAACAGAGGGGCCTACGAGCAGTACTTC
11,-,TRBJ2-2,TRBV6-5,-,CASRDGRRLFF,TGTGCCAGCAGAGACGGCCGAAGGCTGTTTTTT
16,-,TRBJ1-5,TRBV19,TRBD1,CASRGEGQGDNQPQHF,TGTGCCAGTAGGGGGGAGGGACAGGGCGACAATCAGCCCCAGCATTTT
12,-,TRBJ2-5,TRBV11-2,-,CASSLAQETQYF,TGTGCCAGCAGCTTAGCACAAGAGACCCAGTACTTC
13,-,TRBJ2-1,TRBV30,-,CAWGGQNYNEQFF,TGTGCCTGGGGTGGACAGAACTACAATGAGCAGTTCTTC
16,-,TRBJ1-2,TRBV4-1,-,CASSQGSGAGNYGYTF,TGCGCCAGCAGCCAAGGATCAGGGGCTGGTAACTATGGCTACACCTTC
13,-,TRBJ1-1,TRBV7-9,-,CASSLNGNTEAFF,TGTGCCAGCAGCTTAAACGGGAACACTGAAGCTTTCTTT
15,-,TRBJ2-1,TRBV6-6,TRBD2,CASSYSLAGYNEQFF,TGTGCCAGCAGTTACTCCCTAGCGGGGTACAATGAGCAGTTCTTC
14,-,TRBJ2-7,TRBV6-1,TRBD1,CASTMTGFFDEQYF,TGTGCCAGCACCATGACAGGGTTTTTCGACGAGCAGTACTTC
15,-,TRBJ2-1,TRBV5-1,TRBD1,CASTHGDRDLNEQFF,TGCGCCAGCACCCACGGGGACAGGGACTTGAATGAGCAGTTCTTC
13,-,TRBJ1-1,TRBV6-6,-,CASSPPQRTEAFF,TGTGCCAGCAGTCCCCCCCAAAGAACTGAAGCTTTCTTT
15,-,TRBJ2-2,TRBV18,-,CASSPPADNTGELFF,TGTGCCAGCTCACCCCCGGCGGACAACACCGGGGAGCTGTTTTTT
14,-,TRBJ2-3,TRBV6-1,-,CASSEHRVADTQYF,TGTGCCAGCAGTGAACACAGGGTGGCAGATACGCAGTATTTT
14,-,TRBJ1-2,TRBV5-4,TRBD1,CASSPGQGHYGYTF,TGTGCCAGCAGCCCCGGACAGGGCCACTATGGCTACACCTTC
14,once,TRBJ1-1,TRBV5-1,-,CASSLDRGNTEAFF,TGCGCCAGCAGCTTGGATAGGGGTAACACTGAAGCTTTCTTT
16,-,TRBJ1-3,TRBV11-1,TRBD1,CASSSCETGAGNTIYF,TGTGCCAGCAGCTCCTGTGAGACAGGGGCTGGAAACACCATATATTTT
13,-,TRBJ1-5,TRBV7-2,-,CASSRTNNQPQHF,TGTGCCAGCAGCCGGACCAACAATCAGCCCCAGCATTTT
14,-,TRBJ2-7,TRBV5-1,TRBD2,CASRASGASYEQYF,TGCGCCAGCAGGGCTAGCGGGGCCTCCTACGAGCAGTACTTC
17,-,TRBJ2-7,TRBV28,-,CASSFFPDRVNSYEQYF,TGTGCCAGCAGTTTTTTTCCGGATAGGGTCAACTCCTACGAGCAGTACTTC
15,-,TRBJ2-3,TRBV2,TRBD2,CASSGGLASTDTQYF,TGTGCCAGCAGTGGGGGACTAGCGAGCACAGATACGCAGTATTTT
15,-,TRBJ1-4,TRBV16,-,CASSQFREIYEKLFF,TGTGCCAGCAGCCAATTCAGGGAGATTTATGAAAAACTGTTTTTT
15,-,TRBJ2-2,TRBV5-4,TRBD2,CASSLGTTNTGELFF,TGTGCCAGCAGCTTAGGGACTACGAACACCGGGGAGCTGTTTTTT
13,-,TRBJ2-1,TRBV6-5,TRBD1,CASSFDRGNEQFF,TGTGCCAGCAGCTTTGACAGGGGCAATGAGCAGTTCTTC
14,once,TRBJ2-1,TRBV4-3,TRBD2,CASSQDSGRDEQFF,TGCGCCAGCAGCCAAGATAGCGGGAGAGATGAGCAGTTCTTC
14,-,TRBJ2-2,TRBV5-4,TRBD2,CASSSLAVTGELFF,TGTGCCAGCAGCTCCCTAGCGGTGACCGGGGAGCTGTTTTTT
16,-,TRBJ2-6,TRBV6-5,-,CASSYSALSGANVLTF,TGTGCCAGCAGTTACTCAGCCCTCTCTGGGGCCAACGTCCTGACTTTC
15,-,TRBJ1-6,TRBV2,-,CASRGPGGEGSPLHF,TGTGCCAGCAGGGGGCCTGGGGGGGAAGGGTCACCCCTCCACTTT
16,-,TRBJ2-1,TRBV6-1,-,CASSEALAGLYNEQFF,TGTGCCAGCAGTGAAGCGTTGGCGGGACTTTACAATGAGCAGTTCTTC
11,-,TRBJ2-1,TRBV10-3,-,CAISEDRLRFF,TGTGCCATCAGTGAGGACAGGTTAAGGTTCTTC
15,once,TRBJ1-2,TRBV28,-,CASIHGRGPTYGYTF,TGTGCCAGCATCCATGGTCGGGGGCCGACCTATGGCTACACCTTC
15,-,TRBJ2-7,TRBV5-1,TRBD1,CASSYWTGGGYEQYF,TGCGCCAGCAGCTACTGGACAGGGGGCGGATACGAGCAGTACTTC
17,-,TRBJ2-3,TRBV13,TRBD2,CASSPINPGLVTDTQYF,TGTGCCAGCAGCCCTATCAACCCCGGACTAGTCACAGATACGCAGTATTTT
16,-,TRBJ2-4,TRBV5-6,TRBD2,CASSLGLAGLKNIQYF,TGTGCCAGCAGCTTGGGGCTAGCGGGGCTCAAAAACATTCAGTACTTC
14,-,TRBJ1-2,TRBV11-2,-,CASSRGAGVYGYTF,TGTGCCAGCAGCCGTGGCGCAGGGGTTTATGGCTACACCTTC
12,-,TRBJ2-7,TRBV9,-,CASSKQEGEQYF,TGTGCCAGCAGCAAGCAGGAGGGCGAGCAGTACTTC
14,-,TRBJ2-2,TRBV30,TRBD1,CAWTWGQDTGELFF,TGTGCCTGGACCTGGGGACAGGATACCGGGGAGCTGTTTTTT
17,-,TRBJ1-6,TRBV7-9,TRBD1,CASSFMLGQANNSPLHF,TGTGCCAGCAGCTTCATGTTAGGACAGGCGAATAATTCACCCCTCCACTTT
16,once,TRBJ2-3,TRBV11-2,TRBD2,CASSLGRGGRTDTQYF,TGTGCCAGCAGCTTAGGGCGGGGGGGCCGGACAGATACGCAGTATTTT